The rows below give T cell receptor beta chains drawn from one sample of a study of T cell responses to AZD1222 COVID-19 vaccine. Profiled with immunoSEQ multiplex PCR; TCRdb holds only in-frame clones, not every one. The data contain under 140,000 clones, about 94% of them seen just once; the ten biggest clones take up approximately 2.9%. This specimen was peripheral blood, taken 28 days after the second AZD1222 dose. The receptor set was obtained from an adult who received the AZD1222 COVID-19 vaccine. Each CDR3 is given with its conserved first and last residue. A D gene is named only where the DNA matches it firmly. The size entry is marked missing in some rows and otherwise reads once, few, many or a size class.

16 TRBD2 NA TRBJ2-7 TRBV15 TGTGCCACCAGCAGAGGGACTAGCGGGGTCGGAGACGAGCAGTACTTC CATSRGTSGVGDEQYF
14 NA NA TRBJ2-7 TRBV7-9 TGTGCCAGCAGCAATACAATGACAGGTACCGAGCAGTACTTC CASSNTMTGTEQYF
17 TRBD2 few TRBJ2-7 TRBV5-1 TGCGCCAGCAGCTCCCATCCCATCCAGCGGGGCTACTACGAGCAGTACTTC CASSSHPIQRGYYEQYF
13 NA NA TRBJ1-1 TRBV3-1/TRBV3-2 TGTGCCAGCAGCCAGGGGATTTACACTGAAGCTTTCTTT CASSQGIYTEAFF
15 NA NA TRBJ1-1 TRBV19 TGTGCCAGTAGTATCTGGTCGGGGATGAACACTGAAGCTTTCTTT CASSIWSGMNTEAFF
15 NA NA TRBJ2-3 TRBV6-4 TGTGCCAGCAGTGACAGTGAGTCTGTGGCAGATACGCAGTATTTT CASSDSESVADTQYF
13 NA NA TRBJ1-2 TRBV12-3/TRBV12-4 TGTGCCATACGAGCTGGGTCCCGAGCATATTACACCTTC CAIRAGSRAYYTF
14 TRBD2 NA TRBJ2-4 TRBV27 TGTGCCAGCACCGAGCGGGGGGCCAAAAACATTCAGTACTTC CASTERGAKNIQYF
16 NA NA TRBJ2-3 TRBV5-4 TGTGCCAGCAGCTTGTTCTCGGGGGTTAAAGGAGATACGCAGTATTTT CASSLFSGVKGDTQYF
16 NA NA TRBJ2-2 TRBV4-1 TGCGCCAGCAGCCACCGCGACAGGCCCGAAACCGGGGAGCTGTTTTTT CASSHRDRPETGELFF
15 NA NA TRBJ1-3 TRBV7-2 TGTGCCAGCAGCTTAGGGCCGGCGGGAGGAAACACCATATATTTT CASSLGPAGGNTIYF
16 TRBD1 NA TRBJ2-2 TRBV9 TGTGCCAGCAGCGTCTCCGGGACAGCGAACACCGGGGAGCTGTTTTTT CASSVSGTANTGELFF
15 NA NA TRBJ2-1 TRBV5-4 TGTGCCAGCAGGGGGGGGGCAAGGTCCTACAATGAGCAGTTCTTC CASRGGARSYNEQFF
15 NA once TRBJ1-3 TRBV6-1 TGTGCCAGCAGTGAAGCAGGGTTCTCTGGAAACACCATATATTTT CASSEAGFSGNTIYF
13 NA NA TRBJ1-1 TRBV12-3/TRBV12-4 TGTGCCAGCACCACACAGGGCAACACTGAAGCTTTCTTT CASTTQGNTEAFF
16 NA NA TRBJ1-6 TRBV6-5 TGTGCCAGCAGTTTACCCGGGGGCTCCTATAATTCACCCCTCCACTTT CASSLPGGSYNSPLHF
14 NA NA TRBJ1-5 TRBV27 TGTGCCAGCAGTGAATACGGGAGCAATCAGCCCCAGCATTTT CASSEYGSNQPQHF
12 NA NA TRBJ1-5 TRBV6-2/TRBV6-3 TGTGCCAGCAGTTACTTATATCAGCCCCAGCATTTT CASSYLYQPQHF
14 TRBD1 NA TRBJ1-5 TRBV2 TGTGCCAGCAGCACAGGGGAAGGGGGACAGCCCCAGCATTTT CASSTGEGGQPQHF
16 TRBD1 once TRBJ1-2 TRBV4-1 TGCGCCAGCAGCCAGTTCCCCGACAGGGACACGGCGGGCTACACCTTC CASSQFPDRDTAGYTF
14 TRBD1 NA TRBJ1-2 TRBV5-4 TGTGCCAGCACCTTTTCAGGGGGCGTTTATGGCTACACCTTC CASTFSGGVYGYTF
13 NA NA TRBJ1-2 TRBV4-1 TGCGCCAGCAGCCAAGATCACCGTCGAGGCTACACCTTC CASSQDHRRGYTF
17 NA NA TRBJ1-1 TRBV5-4 TGTGCCAGCAGTAGGGAAGGGAGGGTGAGGGCGAACACTGAAGCTTTCTTT CASSREGRVRANTEAFF
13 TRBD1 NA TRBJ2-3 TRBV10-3 TGTGCCACAGCCCGCCAGGGGGCGGATACGCAGTATTTT CATARQGADTQYF
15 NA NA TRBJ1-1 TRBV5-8 TGTGCCAGCAGCATCTCCCTCACAGCACTCTCTGAAGCTTTCTTT CASSISLTALSEAFF
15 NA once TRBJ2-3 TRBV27 TGTGCCAGCAGTTCGACGAAGGGGAGCACAGATACGCAGTATTTT CASSSTKGSTDTQYF
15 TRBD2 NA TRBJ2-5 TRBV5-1 TGCGCCAGCAGCGTCGGGACTAGCGGGAAAGAGACCCAGTACTTC CASSVGTSGKETQYF
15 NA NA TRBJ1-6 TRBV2 TGTGCCAGCAGCTGGCCGGGGGGGGCAGGATCACCCCTCCACTTT CASSWPGGAGSPLHF
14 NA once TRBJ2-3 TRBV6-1 TGTGCCAGCAGTGAACGATGGGGGACAGATACGCAGTATTTT CASSERWGTDTQYF
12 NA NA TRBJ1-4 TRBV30 TGTGCCTGGAGTGGAGGGGGGGAAAAACTGTTTTTT CAWSGGGEKLFF
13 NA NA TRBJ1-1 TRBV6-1 TGTGCCAGCAGTGAAGTTCTTAACACTGAAGCTTTCTTT CASSEVLNTEAFF
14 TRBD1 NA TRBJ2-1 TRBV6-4 TGTGCCAGCAGACCGGGACAGAGCTACAATGAGCAGTTCTTC CASRPGQSYNEQFF